The text below deals with one TCR beta chain. This record belongs to a study of OX40 agonist ivuxolimab in advanced cancers. Germline values: CDR1 SQVTM, CDR2 ANQGSEA. CDR3 length equals 15 residues. Unmatched junction bases numbered 7, after V lost 1 base and J lost 2 bases. Assay used: immunoSEQ multiplex PCR; TCRdb lists only in-frame clones, some missing. This sample has some 100,000 clones; approximately 84% occur once, and the top ten carry 4.5% to 5.5%. The rearrangement joins TRBV29-1 to TRBJ2-7; 8 bases align to TRBD2. The material sequenced was CD4+ or CD8+ T cells sorted from blood, taken in a trial of the OX40 agonist ivuxolimab. The TCR originated in an adult with an advanced solid tumor such as melanoma, head and neck, liver or kidney cancer. In nucleotides, the CDR3 is TGCAGCGTTGAAGTGAGAACTAGCGGTGCCTACGAGCAGTACTTC. It codes for CSVEVRTSGAYEQYF.